These T cell receptor beta chains were read from a single sample in a study of blood T cell repertoires in COVID-19. Here immunoSEQ multiplex PCR was the method, and the copy in TCRdb shows in-frame clones only, minus some. Among fewer than 120,000 clones listed, 70% to 90% were seen once. Sequencing was carried out using peripheral blood. The receptors stem from a human donor in a cohort sampled during active COVID-19. The CDR3 runs from the conserved cysteine through the conserved F or W. D genes are given only for firm matches. Clone size is given for some rows only: seen once, a few or many times, or a class if the clone is expanded.

-	TRBV11-2	-	TRBJ2-2	TGTGCCAGCAGCTTGCGTTCGGGGGCGAACACCGGGGAGCTGTTTTTT	CASSLRSGANTGELFF
-	TRBV14	-	TRBJ2-2	TGTGCCAGCAGCCAACGTTACTTCACCGGGGAGCTGTTTTTT	CASSQRYFTGELFF
-	TRBV4-1	-	TRBJ2-1	TGCGCCAGCAGCCAACTCGCCGGTTTAAATGAGCAGTTCTTC	CASSQLAGLNEQFF
-	TRBV5-6	-	TRBJ1-1	TGTGCCAGCAGCTTGTTGAGGACTGAAGCTTTCTTT	CASSLLRTEAFF
TRBD2	TRBV5-4	-	TRBJ2-1	TGTGCCAGCAGCTTGGAATATTCCTTAGCGGGAGATAAAAATGAGCAGTTCTTC	CASSLEYSLAGDKNEQFF
-	TRBV11-2	-	TRBJ1-5	TGTGCCAGCAGCTTAGTCGTGAGGGGGTCGAGCAATCAGCCCCAGCATTTT	CASSLVVRGSSNQPQHF
-	TRBV28	-	TRBJ1-5	TGTGCCAGCAGTTTACTTCGGCAGGGCAATCAGCCCCAGCATTTT	CASSLLRQGNQPQHF
TRBD1	TRBV7-9	-	TRBJ1-2	TGTGCCAGCAGCCCCCAAACAGGGGGGGATGATGGCTACACCTTC	CASSPQTGGDDGYTF
TRBD2	TRBV6-2/TRBV6-3	-	TRBJ2-5	TGTGCCAGCAGTTTCGGGACTAGCGGGGCCCAAGAGACCCAGTACTTC	CASSFGTSGAQETQYF
TRBD1	TRBV28	-	TRBJ1-1	TGTGCCAGCAGTTTATTGTTACAGGGGAGGCAGGAAGCTTTCTTT	CASSLLLQGRQEAFF
-	TRBV4-2	-	TRBJ1-2	TGTGCCAGCAGCCAAGTGGCCGGGGGGGAGAACTATGGCTACACCTTC	CASSQVAGGENYGYTF
-	TRBV5-1	-	TRBJ1-3	TGCGCCAGCAGATCAGACTTCGGCTCTGGAAACACCATATATTTT	CASRSDFGSGNTIYF
TRBD1	TRBV6-2/TRBV6-3	-	TRBJ2-1	TGTGCCAGCAGCCCGGGACAGGGACCCTACAATGAGCAGTTCTTC	CASSPGQGPYNEQFF
-	TRBV5-1	-	TRBJ2-5	TGCGCCAGCAGCTTTGGTGGATGGGAGTACCAACAAGAGACCCAGTACTTC	CASSFGGWEYQQETQYF
-	TRBV6-5	-	TRBJ1-2	TGTGCCAGCAATGGGGGGATGGGCTACACCTTC	CASNGGMGYTF
-	TRBV9	-	TRBJ2-4	TGTGCCAGCAGCGCCAAAGGAGGGGATTTAGCCAAAAACATTCAGTACTTC	CASSAKGGDLAKNIQYF
TRBD1	TRBV6-5	-	TRBJ1-6	TGTGCCAGCGGGACAGGGATTAATTCACCCCTCCACTTT	CASGTGINSPLHF
-	TRBV24-1	-	TRBJ1-1	TGTGCCACCAGTGATTCCAAGACAGGTCCGAACACTGAAGCTTTCTTT	CATSDSKTGPNTEAFF
-	TRBV15	once	TRBJ2-6	TGTGCCACCAGCAGAGAAGACAACGCTGGGGCCAACGTCCTGACTTTC	CATSREDNAGANVLTF
-	TRBV6-5	-	TRBJ2-7	TGTGCCAGCAAGGGACTTCTGTACGAGCAGTACTTC	CASKGLLYEQYF
TRBD1	TRBV6-5	once	TRBJ1-2	TGTGCCAGCAGTTTCCGACAGGGAAACTATGGCTACACCTTC	CASSFRQGNYGYTF
TRBD1	TRBV5-1	-	TRBJ2-7	TGCGCCAGCAACATACAGGGGGATGCCTCCGAGCAGTACTTC	CASNIQGDASEQYF
TRBD2	TRBV28	-	TRBJ2-7	TGTGCCAGCAGCCATCCAGGGTTGCGGGAGGGCAACGAGCAGTACTTC	CASSHPGLREGNEQYF
-	TRBV6-5	-	TRBJ1-5	TGTGCCAGCAGTTACGACAGAGGCAATCAGCCCCAGCATTTT	CASSYDRGNQPQHF
-	TRBV19	-	TRBJ2-3	TGTGCCAGTAGTATAGATGGTGTAGTGACAGATACGCAGTATTTT	CASSIDGVVTDTQYF
TRBD2	TRBV29-1	-	TRBJ2-5	TGCAGCGTTGTGGGAGCGGGAGACGAGACCCAGTACTTC	CSVVGAGDETQYF
-	TRBV5-5	few	TRBJ2-1	TGTGCCAGCAGCTCCACCCCAGACAATGAGCAGTTCTTC	CASSSTPDNEQFF
-	TRBV28	-	TRBJ1-1	TGTGCCAGCAGTTTAAGAAGAGGGACTGAAGCTTTCTTT	CASSLRRGTEAFF
-	TRBV6-6	-	TRBJ1-1	TGTGCCAGCAGTTATGTGGGGGCTGGAGGATGGGCTGAAGCTTTCTTT	CASSYVGAGGWAEAFF
-	TRBV15	-	TRBJ2-6	TGTGCCACCAGCAGGAGGACGTCAGGGCAGACCAACGTCCTGACTTTC	CATSRRTSGQTNVLTF
TRBD1	TRBV19	-	TRBJ2-7	TGTGCCAGTAGACAGGGGACGGGTTCTTTATACGAGCAGTACTTC	CASRQGTGSLYEQYF
TRBD1	TRBV30	-	TRBJ2-7	TGTGCCTGGAGCCCCGAGACAGGGTTAGACGAGCAGTACTTC	CAWSPETGLDEQYF
TRBD2	TRBV7-2	few	TRBJ2-7	TGTGCCAGCAGCTTAGGGGCCGGGACTAGCTACGAGCAGTACTTC	CASSLGAGTSYEQYF
-	TRBV9	-	TRBJ1-6	TGTGCCAGCAGCGTAGAGAAGGGGTCACCCCTCCACTTT	CASSVEKGSPLHF
TRBD1	TRBV5-4	-	TRBJ2-3	TGTGCCAGCAGCTGGAGTGACAGGGGGCCCACAGATACGCAGTATTTT	CASSWSDRGPTDTQYF